The rows below give T cell receptor beta chains drawn from one sample of a study of blood T cell repertoires in COVID-19. Libraries were prepared by immunoSEQ multiplex PCR; TCRdb keeps only in-frame clonotypes and omits some of them. The sample carries roughly 69,000 clones, more than 65% recorded once. Sequences were obtained from peripheral blood. These receptors were taken from a human donor in a cohort sampled during active COVID-19. Both conserved end residues are part of each CDR3. Fields, in order: V gene, D gene, J gene, clone size, CDR3 length, CDR3 protein, CDR3 DNA. The D gene is left open where the match is weak. Expanded clones get a size class; other rows say once, few or many, or leave the size out.

>TRBV14|.|TRBJ2-2|once|14
CASSRESRTGELFF
TGTGCCAGCAGCCGCGAAAGTCGGACCGGGGAGCTGTTTTTT
>TRBV3-1/TRBV3-2|.|TRBJ1-4|.|15
CASSQGKDYGEKLFF
TGTGCCAGCAGCCAGGGGAAAGACTACGGGGAAAAACTGTTTTTT
>TRBV15|TRBD2|TRBJ2-2|once|16
CATSRTSGGAAGELFF
TGTGCCACCAGCAGAACTAGCGGGGGGGCAGCCGGGGAGCTGTTTTTT
>TRBV5-5|.|TRBJ2-2|once|14
CASSYSQGNGELFF
TGTGCCAGCAGCTATTCCCAGGGTAACGGGGAGCTGTTTTTT
>TRBV9|TRBD2|TRBJ2-3|.|14
CASTVGLAGEPQYF
TGTGCCAGCACCGTAGGGCTAGCGGGCGAACCGCAGTATTTT
>TRBV2|TRBD1|TRBJ1-6|.|13
CASGDRGRSPLHF
TGTGCCAGTGGGGACAGGGGACGTTCACCCCTCCACTTT
>TRBV11-2|TRBD1|TRBJ1-1|.|13
CASSSRTGSEAFF
TGTGCCAGCAGCTCCCGGACAGGGTCTGAAGCTTTCTTT
>TRBV6-6|.|TRBJ1-2|.|15
CASTKVGQQNYGYTF
TGTGCCAGCACTAAGGTGGGGCAGCAGAACTATGGCTACACCTTC
>TRBV2|.|TRBJ2-2|.|14
CASSADINTGELFF
TGTGCCAGCAGTGCCGACATTAACACCGGGGAGCTGTTTTTT
>TRBV7-9|.|TRBJ2-5|.|15
CASSLVIGAQETQYF
TGTGCCAGCAGCCTGGTAATTGGGGCCCAAGAGACCCAGTACTTC
>TRBV18|.|TRBJ2-2|.|16
CASSPLSRGSHGELFF
TGTGCCAGCTCACCACTATCCAGGGGTTCACACGGGGAGCTGTTTTTT
>TRBV4-3|.|TRBJ1-5|few|15
CASSQDSGGRQPQHF
TGCGCCAGCAGCCAAGATTCGGGGGGCCGTCAGCCCCAGCATTTT
>TRBV5-1|.|TRBJ2-5|.|15
CASSTTGTRQETQYF
TGCGCCAGCAGCACAACCGGGACACGACAAGAGACCCAGTACTTC
>TRBV9|.|TRBJ2-2|.|15
CASSVVHTPGGELFF
TGTGCCAGCAGCGTAGTTCACACCCCGGGCGGGGAGCTGTTTTTT
>TRBV24-1|.|TRBJ1-5|.|16
CATSENRAVPNQPQHF
TGTGCCACCAGTGAGAACAGGGCCGTCCCCAATCAGCCCCAGCATTTT
>TRBV29-1|TRBD1|TRBJ2-3|.|15
CSVKRDRGSTDTQYF
TGCAGCGTTAAACGGGACAGGGGCAGCACAGATACGCAGTATTTT
>TRBV27|.|TRBJ2-5|once|12
CASSPPQGTQYF
TGTGCCAGCAGTCCACCCCAGGGCACCCAGTACTTC
>TRBV9|.|TRBJ1-2|few|14
CASSVSRGGGGYTF
TGTGCCAGCAGCGTATCAAGGGGGGGCGGTGGCTACACCTTC
>TRBV6-5|TRBD1|TRBJ1-1|.|13
CAGGTGGHTEAFF
TGTGCCGGGGGGACAGGGGGCCATACTGAAGCTTTCTTT
>TRBV7-2|TRBD1|TRBJ1-5|.|17
CASSPQTGTGGNQPQHF
TGTGCCAGCAGCCCGCAAACCGGGACAGGGGGCAATCAGCCCCAGCATTTT
>TRBV5-1|TRBD1|TRBJ2-1|.|15
CASSVQGARDNEQFF
TGCGCCAGCAGCGTACAGGGGGCGAGGGACAATGAGCAGTTCTTC
>TRBV6-1|TRBD1|TRBJ2-1|.|17
CASSEWAGTGRHNEQFF
TGTGCCAGCAGTGAATGGGCCGGGACAGGGAGGCACAATGAGCAGTTCTTC
>TRBV3-1/TRBV3-2|.|TRBJ2-2|many|14
CASKLAANTGELFF
TGTGCCAGCAAGTTGGCGGCGAACACCGGGGAGCTGTTTTTT
>TRBV5-1|.|TRBJ2-5|.|15
CASSLEARVQETQYF
TGCGCCAGCAGCTTGGAGGCCAGGGTCCAAGAGACCCAGTACTTC
>TRBV7-2|TRBD1|TRBJ2-7|.|14
CASSLDRGPYEQYF
TGTGCCAGCAGCTTAGACAGGGGGCCCTACGAGCAGTACTTC
>TRBV5-1|TRBD1|TRBJ2-7|.|14
CASSERTGPYEQYF
TGCGCCAGCAGCGAGAGGACAGGGCCCTACGAGCAGTACTTC
>TRBV9|.|TRBJ2-2|.|15
CASSVGPPPAGELFF
TGTGCCAGCAGCGTAGGTCCCCCTCCGGCCGGGGAGCTGTTTTTT
>TRBV28|TRBD1|TRBJ1-2|.|12
CASRRQGRGYTF
TGTGCCAGCAGGAGACAGGGTCGAGGCTACACCTTC